Listed below are T cell receptor beta chains from one sample, sequenced in a study of monozygotic twins with inflammatory bowel disease. No DNA is given; TCRdb re-called the 5' RACE reads and lists each CDR3 protein once. The sample's table shows about 150,000 distinct CDR3 sequences. Material for sequencing was blood. These receptors all stem from a human donor with ulcerative colitis or Crohn's disease, or a healthy co-twin of an affected twin (not recorded which). Both conserved end residues are part of each CDR3.

CASSPPGLAGGNTGELFF	TRBV7-3	TRBJ2-2
CATSGLAVTDTQYF	TRBV24-1	TRBJ2-3
CASSLSAGTSGSLSTDTQYF	TRBV7-3	TRBJ2-3
CASSPLLGGNNEQFF	TRBV12-3/TRBV12-4	TRBJ2-1
CASRPRDRRVTGELFF	TRBV6-1	TRBJ2-2
CASSLGDSGSSYEQYF	TRBV7-2	TRBJ2-7
CASRPRRDGNSGANVLTF	TRBV6-9	TRBJ2-6
CASSQELRTYEQYF	TRBV4-2	TRBJ2-7
CASSSTGQDPNQPQHF	TRBV5-1	TRBJ1-5
CSVEGNTEAFF	TRBV29-1	TRBJ1-1